This T cell receptor beta chain was profiled in a study of long-term antiretroviral therapy in people with HIV (dated 2022 in TCRdb). Regarding the complete study: The earliest samples were collected approximately a decade before the 2015 WHO recommendation for immediate ART, a period when ART was typically delayed until CD4 counts fell. Of the roughly 30 participants with HIV, ten to eleven were female. A retrospective serial study tested whether ART initiation and durable HIV suppression were associated with changes in peripheral blood TRB repertoire composition and diversity. A total of over 150 cryopreserved PBMC samples came from a few dozen adults with confirmed HIV infection and were collected serially over a mean of about 6 years (range 1-12). No cross-contamination during QIAcube processing was seen in test extractions of a monoclonal T-cell line run alongside around 30 polyclonal samples. Overall results and qualifications from the work: The samples span the years 2004 to 2017, and the ART regimens used may be less effective than current regimens. Since PBMC availability was limited, sequencing covered only the TCR beta chain, with no alpha chain pairing. No data were available on ART adherence, viral resistance or therapy changes, limiting inferences about post-ART repertoire changes. HIV repertoires had narrower CDR3 length ranges than controls, and the network structure suggested an antigen-experienced repertoire that shifted only slightly toward naive after ART. ART initiation was associated with a significant increase in TRB diversity, but diversity stayed significantly below transplant donor controls even after long-term ART. Because cell numbers in pre-ART samples were limited, unsorted PBMC were profiled instead of sorted CD4+ and CD8+ T cells. Expanded TRB clones identified before ART initiation dominated the repertoire at all time points, although this dominance fluctuated and declined in many PLHIV after ART.

A remark on this clone: The specificity of this receptor is unknown. Base qualities are not at hand, and no much larger clone is one base apart.

Participants were included only if at least one PBMC sample before ART initiation and at least two post-ART samples were available. All participants with HIV were treated in the United States of America. Before DNA extraction, cryopreserved samples of roughly 0.95-10 million PBMC were thawed and washed. At the time of the earliest PBMC sample for each participant with HIV, ages ranged from about 20 to 54 years. PBMC samples were contributed by each participant from 1-4 timepoints before ART initiation and 2-8 timepoints after ART initiation, with a median of 7 samples. Serial HIV viral load, CD4+ T-cell count, ART history and demographic data were obtained for every participant. A Qiagen kit on a QIAcube was used to extract genomic DNA from unsorted PBMC, with samples processed in batches of 12. V gives up 2 bases and J gives up 1 base, and the segment between their germline ends measures 8 bases. From the cysteine through the phenylalanine, the CDR3 covers 14 amino acids. The read is trimmed to its CDR3 DNA, 42 bases read in frame from base 1. Based on the germline V gene (reference sequence), the CDR1 and CDR2 sequences are MNHEY and SMNVEV.

The immunoSEQ hsTCRB v3.0 assay was used at survey level resolution to sequence the TRB variable region. The targeted TRB sequencing depth was roughly 35,000-50,000 T-cell genomes per sample. Pooled TRB libraries were sequenced on an Illumina MiSeq with a v3 150-cycle kit. As for the original processing: Analysis of repertoires was carried out in R inside a reproducible Nextflow workflow spanning QC, data transformation and analysis. LymphoSeq2, an R package for exploring AIRR-Seq data, was used to implement the custom analyses. A few samples yielding fewer than 5000 total TRB sequences were excluded, leaving about 190 analyzed HIV repertoires. Among the roughly 180 retained HIV repertoires, about 57 were collected before ART initiation and approximately 130 after ART initiation. Repertoires were downsampled to 5000 TRB nucleotide sequences, and summary statistics were averaged over 100 downsampling iterations. Only TRB sequences with CDR3 regions of at least seven amino acids were retained for analysis. Two measures captured diversity: a Shannon entropy-derived clonality score and the Gini coefficient. In repertoire networks, the top 5000 CDR3 amino acid sequences were linked whenever an edit distance of one separated two sequences. GLIPH2 predicted antigen specificity groups and MHC restriction for TRB CDR3 amino acid sequences. Known CMV, EBV, HIV or tissue antigen associations were flagged by matching CDR3 amino acid sequences against VDJdb and McPAS-TCR. Pre-ART, post-ART and control groups were compared with Wilcoxon signed-rank tests and Holm-Bonferroni correction. TCRdb retrieved this table from immuneACCESS and kept in-frame rearrangements only. Not all clones are present; in checked studies, unresolved V genes account for under half, and no reason is known for the remainder. The D gene and trimming were derived from the DNA, and the V and J assignments and clone size from that table. The sample table lists about 34,000 clones, about 93% of them with a count of one. The ten largest account for about 3.5% of the sample.

This sequence was found in a woman aged 45-59 years with HIV. This receptor chain uses TRBV27 and TRBJ1-2; TRBD1 is a weak D gene call, 6 bases matching. This material consisted of unsorted PBMCs, taken 5.1 years after starting antiretroviral therapy. The CDR3 protein: CASSLAGVNYGYTF. At the DNA level, the sequence is TGTGCCAGCAGTTTAGCAGGGGTTAACTATGGCTACACCTTC.